The entry that follows covers one TCR beta chain sequence. Its target antigen remains unknown. Base quality data are lacking; no much larger clone is found one base away. To be included, a participant needed at least one PBMC sample from before ART initiation plus at least two post-ART samples. All participants with HIV were treated in the United States of America. Before DNA extraction, cryopreserved samples of about 0.9-11 million PBMC were thawed and washed. At the time of the earliest PBMC sample for each participant with HIV, ages ranged from roughly 23 to 55 years. PBMC samples were contributed by each participant from 1-4 timepoints before ART initiation and 2-8 timepoints after ART initiation, with a median of 7 samples. For every participant, serial HIV viral load, CD4+ T-cell count, ART history and demographic data were obtained. Genomic DNA was extracted from unsorted PBMC with a Qiagen kit on a QIAcube, with processing performed in batches of 12 samples.

The V and J ends are trimmed by 2 bases and 5 bases, leaving 13 bases between them. Per the germline V gene, MDHEN is the CDR1 and SYDVKM is the CDR2. The CDR3 has 15 amino acids, counting the end cysteine and phenylalanine. Of the read, only the CDR3 DNA is kept; its 45 bases are in frame from base 1. This record comes from a study of long-term antiretroviral therapy in people with HIV (dated by TCRdb to 2022 to 2024). Background for the entire study: The earliest samples were collected approximately a decade before the 2015 WHO recommendation for immediate ART, a period when ART was typically delayed until CD4 counts fell. This retrospective serial study examined whether starting ART and sustained HIV suppression were associated with changes in the composition and diversity of the TRB repertoire in peripheral blood. A total of 192 cryopreserved PBMC samples were contributed to the cohort by 30 adults with confirmed HIV infection, with samples collected serially over a mean of around 6 years (range 1-12). Among the roughly 30 participants with HIV, about a dozen were female. No cross-contamination during QIAcube processing was shown when test extractions of a monoclonal T-cell line were performed alongside approximately 32 polyclonal samples.

Beyond this particular receptor, the publication reports: Because pre-ART samples had limited cell numbers, unsorted PBMC were profiled rather than sorted CD4+ and CD8+ T cells. Compared with controls, HIV repertoires had narrower CDR3 length ranges, and the network structure pointed to an antigen-experienced repertoire that shifted only slightly toward naive after ART. Inferences about post-ART repertoire changes are limited because no data were available on ART adherence, viral resistance or therapy changes. The repertoire was dominated across all time points by expanded TRB clones identified before ART initiation, although this dominance was seen to fluctuate and to decrease in many PLHIV after ART. A significant increase in TRB diversity was found to be associated with ART initiation, although TRB diversity was observed to remain significantly below that of transplant donor controls even after long-term ART. Owing to limited PBMC availability, only the TCR beta chain was sequenced, without alpha chain pairing. The samples were dated from 2004 to 2017, and the ART regimens that were used may be less effective than current ART regimens.

Sequencing of the TRB variable region was done with the immunoSEQ hsTCRB v3.0 assay at survey level resolution. The target sequencing depth for TRB was about 40,000-55,000 T-cell genomes per sample. An Illumina MiSeq with a v3 150-cycle kit was used to sequence the pooled TRB libraries. In the source study's methods: Repertoire analysis was run in R within a reproducible Nextflow workflow that covered QC, data transformation and analysis. LymphoSeq2, an R package for AIRR-Seq data exploration, was used to implement custom analyses. Several samples that produced fewer than 5000 total TRB sequences were removed, so some 180 HIV repertoires were analyzed. Among the 170 to 200 HIV repertoires that were kept, around 60 were collected before ART initiation and some 130 were collected after ART initiation. Each repertoire was downsampled to 5000 TRB nucleotide sequences, and summary statistics were averaged across 100 downsampling iterations. TRB sequences were retained for analysis only if CDR3 regions of at least seven amino acids were present. A Shannon entropy-derived clonality score and the Gini coefficient were used to measure diversity. In repertoire networks, the top 5000 CDR3 amino acid sequences were linked whenever an edit distance of one separated two sequences. Antigen specificity groups and MHC restriction were predicted for TRB CDR3 amino acid sequences with GLIPH2. CDR3 amino acid sequences were matched against VDJdb and McPAS-TCR to flag known CMV, EBV, HIV or tissue antigen associations. Pre-ART, post-ART and control groups were compared with Wilcoxon signed-rank tests and Holm-Bonferroni correction. Entries here come from immuneACCESS through TCRdb and include only in-frame sequences with V and J called. Some clones fail to appear in such tables; in the studies checked, an unresolved V gene covers under half of the shortfall, and the cause of the remainder is unknown. V and J calls and clone size are given by that table; D and trimming were obtained from the DNA. Across this sample there are 26,000 or so clones, with over 80% seen only once. The ten biggest clones cover around 11% of the sample.

This receptor chain uses TRBV28 and TRBJ2-1; TRBD2 is possibly the D segment (5 matching bases). The origin of this receptor is a man aged 18-30 years with HIV. The sequencing used unsorted PBMCs, collected 0.8 years before starting antiretroviral therapy. The DNA sequence reads TGTGCCAGCAGTTTAGAAGGGAGACTAAACAATGAGCAGTTCTTC. The translation is CASSLEGRLNNEQFF.